This TCR beta chain was found in a study of control samples from healthy donors and cancer patients. Sequencing was performed with immunoSEQ multiplex PCR; in TCRdb, only in-frame clones are kept and a portion is missing. Of 150,000 or so clones detected, roughly 94% appear once; the ten largest clones hold approximately 15%. What was sequenced was PBMCs. This receptor was identified in a man between 60 and 75 years old with colorectal cancer.

The CDR3 loop is CSVDALAGGPHVSTDTQYF. The CDR3, as DNA: TGCAGCGTTGACGCTCTAGCGGGGGGGCCACATGTAAGCACAGATACGCAGTATTTT. The chain couples TRBV29-1 to TRBJ2-3, with 12 positions matching TRBD2. V lost 3 bases, J lost 0 bases, and 13 bases stayed unmatched. Per germline, CDR1 SQVTM and CDR2 ANQGSEA. This CDR3 has 19 residues.